This T cell receptor (beta chain) originates from a study of blood T cell repertoires in COVID-19. The table came from immunoSEQ multiplex PCR; TCRdb's copy has only in-frame clones and leaves some out. The sample yields about 27,000 clones, about 90% seen once. The ends were cut back, 2 bases at V and 7 bases at J, with 12 bases in the middle. The CDR3 contains 13 residues. Germline assignment: CDR1 GTSNPN and CDR2 SVGIG (reference sequence). Sequencing used peripheral blood. The chain recombines TRBV30 with TRBJ1-5; D unclear. This receptor was identified in a woman between 45 and 65 years old with active COVID-19. The DNA for the CDR3 is TGTGCCTGGAGTAGTACCAACGGGCAGCCCCAGCATTTT. Encoded protein: CAWSSTNGQPQHF.